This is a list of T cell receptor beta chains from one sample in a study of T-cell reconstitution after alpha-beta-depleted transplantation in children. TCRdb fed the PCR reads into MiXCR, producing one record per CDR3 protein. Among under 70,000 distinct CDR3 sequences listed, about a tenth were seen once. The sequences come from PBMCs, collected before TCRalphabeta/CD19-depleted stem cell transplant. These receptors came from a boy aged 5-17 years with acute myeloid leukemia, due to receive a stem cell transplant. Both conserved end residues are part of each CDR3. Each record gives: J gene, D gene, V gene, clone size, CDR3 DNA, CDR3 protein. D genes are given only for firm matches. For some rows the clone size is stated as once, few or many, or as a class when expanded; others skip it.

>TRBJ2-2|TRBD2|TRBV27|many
TGTGCCAGCACGGGCGGGAGGACCGGGGAGCTGTTTTTT
CASTGGRTGELFF
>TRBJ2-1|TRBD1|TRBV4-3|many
TGCGCCAGCAGCCAAGATTTACGGGACAGGGGGATTGAGCAGTTCTTC
CASSQDLRDRGIEQFF
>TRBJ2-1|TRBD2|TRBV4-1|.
TGCGCCAGCAGCCAAACTCCGGGACTAGCGGGGATGGATGAACAGTTCTTC
CASSQTPGLAGMDEQFF
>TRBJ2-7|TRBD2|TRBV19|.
TGTGCCAGTAGTAATGGCGGGAGTGTCTACGAGCAGTACTTC
CASSNGGSVYEQYF
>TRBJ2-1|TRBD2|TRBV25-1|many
TGTGCCAGCAGGGGAGAGCGGGGGGGCCAAAATGAGCAGTTCTTC
CASRGERGGQNEQFF
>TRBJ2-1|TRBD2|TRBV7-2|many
TGTGCCAGCAGCTTAGCACTAGCGGGTAATGAGCAGTTCTTC
CASSLALAGNEQFF
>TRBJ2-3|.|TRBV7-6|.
TGTGCCAGCAGCTTAGGGGGTCTCGGGACGGCAGATACGCAGTATTTT
CASSLGGLGTADTQYF
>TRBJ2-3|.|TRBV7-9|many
TGTGCCAGCAGCCGGGGGCTGAGTAGAGAAACGCAGTATTTT
CASSRGLSRETQYF
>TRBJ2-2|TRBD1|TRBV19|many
TGTGCCAGTAGTATTGAGGGGGCTAATTTCAGGACCGGGGAGCTGTTTTTT
CASSIEGANFRTGELFF
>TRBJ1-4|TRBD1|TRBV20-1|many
TGCAGTGCTCGGGAGGACAGGGGCGAAAAACTGTTTTTT
CSAREDRGEKLFF